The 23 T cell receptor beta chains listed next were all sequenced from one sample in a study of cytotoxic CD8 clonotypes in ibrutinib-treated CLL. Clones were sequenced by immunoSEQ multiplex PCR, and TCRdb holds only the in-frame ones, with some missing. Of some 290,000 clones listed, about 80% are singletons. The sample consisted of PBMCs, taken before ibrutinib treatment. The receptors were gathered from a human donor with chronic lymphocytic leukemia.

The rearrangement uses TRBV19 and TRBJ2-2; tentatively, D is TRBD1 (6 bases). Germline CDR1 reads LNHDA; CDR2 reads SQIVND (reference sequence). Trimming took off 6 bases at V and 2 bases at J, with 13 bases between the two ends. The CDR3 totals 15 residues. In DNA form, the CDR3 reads TGTGCCAGTAGGACAGGTCTCAAAAACACCGGGGAGCTGTTTTTT. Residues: CASRTGLKNTGELFF.

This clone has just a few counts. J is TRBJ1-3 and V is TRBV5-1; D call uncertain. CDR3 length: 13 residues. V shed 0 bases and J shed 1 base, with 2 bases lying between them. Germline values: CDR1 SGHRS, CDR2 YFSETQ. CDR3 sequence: CASSLESGNTIYF. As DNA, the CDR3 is TGCGCCAGCAGCTTGGAGTCTGGAAACACCATATATTTT.

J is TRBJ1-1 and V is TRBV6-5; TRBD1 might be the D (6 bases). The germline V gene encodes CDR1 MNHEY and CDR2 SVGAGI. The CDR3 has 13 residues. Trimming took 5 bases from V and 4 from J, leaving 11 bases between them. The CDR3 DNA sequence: TGTGCCAGCAGTAGGGAAGGGGGCACTGAAGCTTTCTTT. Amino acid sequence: CASSREGGTEAFF.

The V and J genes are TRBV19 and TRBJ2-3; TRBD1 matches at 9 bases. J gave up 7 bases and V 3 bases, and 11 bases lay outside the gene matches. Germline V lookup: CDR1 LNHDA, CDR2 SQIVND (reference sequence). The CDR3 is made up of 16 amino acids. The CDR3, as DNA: TGTGCCAGTAGTATGGTGGGGACAGGGAACATGTATACGCAGTATTTT. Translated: CASSMVGTGNMYTQYF.

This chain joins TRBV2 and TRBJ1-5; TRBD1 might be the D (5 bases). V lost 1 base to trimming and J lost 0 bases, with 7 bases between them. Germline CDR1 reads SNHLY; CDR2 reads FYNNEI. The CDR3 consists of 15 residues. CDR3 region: CASSEGRASNQPQHF. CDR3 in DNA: TGTGCCAGCAGTGAAGGCAGGGCTAGCAATCAGCCCCAGCATTTT.

CDR3 DNA sequence: TGTGCCAGCAGCTTAGCTGTGGGTGGAGCTTTCTTT. Translating gives CASSLAVGGAFF. The chain employs TRBV7-8 and TRBJ1-1; D not resolved. Germline values: CDR1 SGHVS, CDR2 FQNEAQ. Trimming removed 0 bases at V and 10 bases at J, with 9 bases between. CDR3 length: 12 residues.

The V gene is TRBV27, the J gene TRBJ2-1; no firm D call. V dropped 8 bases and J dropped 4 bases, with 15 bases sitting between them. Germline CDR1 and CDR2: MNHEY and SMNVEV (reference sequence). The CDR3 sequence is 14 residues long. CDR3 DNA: TGTGCCAGCGGGCTGCCCCCCGGATACAATGAGCAGTTCTTC. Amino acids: CASGLPPGYNEQFF.

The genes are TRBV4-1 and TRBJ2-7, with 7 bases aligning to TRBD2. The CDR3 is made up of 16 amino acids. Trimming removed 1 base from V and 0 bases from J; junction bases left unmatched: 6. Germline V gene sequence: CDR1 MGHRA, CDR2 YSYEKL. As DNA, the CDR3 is TGCGCCAGCAGCCAAGTTCCCGGGACTACCTCCTACGAGCAGTACTTC. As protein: CASSQVPGTTSYEQYF.

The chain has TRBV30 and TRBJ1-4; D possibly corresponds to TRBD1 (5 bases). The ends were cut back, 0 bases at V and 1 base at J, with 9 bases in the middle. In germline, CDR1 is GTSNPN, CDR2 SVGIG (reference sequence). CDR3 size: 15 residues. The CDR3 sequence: CAWSVRGVTNEKLFF. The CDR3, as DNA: TGTGCCTGGAGTGTACGGGGGGTAACTAATGAAAAACTGTTTTTT.

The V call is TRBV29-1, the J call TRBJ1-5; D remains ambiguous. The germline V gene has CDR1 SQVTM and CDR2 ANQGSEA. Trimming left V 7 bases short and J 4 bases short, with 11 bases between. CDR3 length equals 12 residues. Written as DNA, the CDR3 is TGCAGCGCCGGTTCCGGTAATCAGCCCCAGCATTTT. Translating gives CSAGSGNQPQHF.

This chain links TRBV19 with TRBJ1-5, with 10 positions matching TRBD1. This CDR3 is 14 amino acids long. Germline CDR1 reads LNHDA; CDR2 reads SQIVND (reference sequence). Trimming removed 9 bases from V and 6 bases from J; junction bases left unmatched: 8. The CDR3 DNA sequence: TGTGCCAGCTCCGGGACAGGGGCCATTCAGCCCCAGCATTTT. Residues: CASSGTGAIQPQHF.

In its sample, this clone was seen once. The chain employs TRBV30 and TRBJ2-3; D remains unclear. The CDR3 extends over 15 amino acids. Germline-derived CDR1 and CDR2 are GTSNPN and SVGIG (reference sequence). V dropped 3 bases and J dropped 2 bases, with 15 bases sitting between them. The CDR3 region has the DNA TGTGCCTGGAGCAGAGTCAACGACCCCACAGATACGCAGTATTTT. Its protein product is CAWSRVNDPTDTQYF.

CDR3 sequence: CASSVAKREFEQFF. CDR3 in DNA: TGTGCCAGCAGCGTAGCTAAAAGGGAGTTTGAGCAGTTCTTC. The gene calls are TRBV9 and TRBJ2-1; D is possibly TRBD2 (5 bases). CDR1 is SGDLS, CDR2 YYNGEE, per germline. CDR3 length: 14 amino acids. The V gene lost 0 bases and the J gene lost 9 bases, with 13 bases spanning the gap.

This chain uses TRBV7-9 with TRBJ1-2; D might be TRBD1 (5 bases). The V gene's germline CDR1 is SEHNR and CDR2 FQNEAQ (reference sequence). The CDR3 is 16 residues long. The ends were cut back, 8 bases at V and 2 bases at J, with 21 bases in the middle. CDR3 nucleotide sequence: TGTGCCAGCGCTCCCGGGTGGGACCCTGGGAACTATGGCTACACCTTC. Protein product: CASAPGWDPGNYGYTF.

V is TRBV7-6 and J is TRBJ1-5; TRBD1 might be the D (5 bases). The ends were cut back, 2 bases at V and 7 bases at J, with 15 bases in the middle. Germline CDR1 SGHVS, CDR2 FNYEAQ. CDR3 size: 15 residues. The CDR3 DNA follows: TGTGCCAGCAGCTTAATCCCAGGGATTGGCCAGCCCCAGCATTTT. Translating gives CASSLIPGIGQPQHF.

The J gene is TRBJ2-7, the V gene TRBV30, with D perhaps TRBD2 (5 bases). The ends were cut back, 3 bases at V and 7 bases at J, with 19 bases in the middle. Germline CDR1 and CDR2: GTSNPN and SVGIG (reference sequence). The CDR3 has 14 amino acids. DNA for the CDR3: TGTGCCTGGAGACGGATCGGGATAGTAGGGGAGCAGTACTTC. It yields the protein CAWRRIGIVGEQYF.

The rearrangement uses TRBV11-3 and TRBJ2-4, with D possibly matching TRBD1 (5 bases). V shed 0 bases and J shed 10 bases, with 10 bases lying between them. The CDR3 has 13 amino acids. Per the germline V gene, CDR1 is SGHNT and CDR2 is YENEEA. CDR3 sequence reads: CASSLDLAGIQYF. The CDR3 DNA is TGTGCCAGCAGCTTAGATCTTGCAGGGATTCAGTACTTC.

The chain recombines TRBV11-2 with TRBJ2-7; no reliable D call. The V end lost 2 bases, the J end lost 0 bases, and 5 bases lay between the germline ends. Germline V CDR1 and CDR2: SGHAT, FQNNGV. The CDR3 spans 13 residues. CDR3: CASSLSFSYEQYF. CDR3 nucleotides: TGTGCCAGCAGCTTATCGTTCTCCTACGAGCAGTACTTC.

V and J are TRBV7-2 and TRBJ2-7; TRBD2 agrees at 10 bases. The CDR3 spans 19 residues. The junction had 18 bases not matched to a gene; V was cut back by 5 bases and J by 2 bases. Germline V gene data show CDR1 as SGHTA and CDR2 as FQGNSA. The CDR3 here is CASSPRPGLAITTAYEQYF. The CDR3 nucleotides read TGTGCCAGCAGCCCCCGGCCGGGACTAGCGATTACGACGGCCTACGAGCAGTACTTC.

Here the CDR3 DNA reads TGTGCCAGCAGTCCACAGGGACTAGCGGGAGATATCTACAATGAGCAGTTCTTC. Translation gives CASSPQGLAGDIYNEQFF. This chain links TRBV28 with TRBJ2-1; the match to TRBD2 covers 14 bases. V lost 5 bases to trimming and J lost 3 bases; unmatched junction nucleotides: 9. CDR1 MDHEN and CDR2 SYDVKM come from the germline V gene. The length of the CDR3 is 18 residues.

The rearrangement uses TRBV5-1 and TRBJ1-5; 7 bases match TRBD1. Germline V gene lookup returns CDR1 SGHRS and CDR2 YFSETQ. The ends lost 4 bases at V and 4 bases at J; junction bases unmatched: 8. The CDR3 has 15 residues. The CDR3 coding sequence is TGCGCCAGCAGCCCAGGAGACAGGGAGAATCAGCCCCAGCATTTT. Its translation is CASSPGDRENQPQHF. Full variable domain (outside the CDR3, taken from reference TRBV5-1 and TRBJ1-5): KAGVTQTPRYLIKTRGQQVTLSCSPISGHRSVSWYQQTPGQGLQFLFEYFSETQRNKGNFPGRFSGRQFSNSRSEMNVSTLELGDSALYLCASSPGDRENQPQHFGDGTRLSIL.

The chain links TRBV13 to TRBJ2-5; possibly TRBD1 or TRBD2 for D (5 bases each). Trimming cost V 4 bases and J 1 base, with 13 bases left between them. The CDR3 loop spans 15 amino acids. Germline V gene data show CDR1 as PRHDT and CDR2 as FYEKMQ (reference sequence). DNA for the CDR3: TGTGCCAGCAGCTCCGGAGAGGGGCTCCAAGAGACCCAGTACTTC. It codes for CASSSGEGLQETQYF. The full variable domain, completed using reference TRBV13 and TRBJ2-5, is AAGVIQSPRHLIKEKRETATLKCYPIPRHDTVYWYQQGPGQDPQFLISFYEKMQSDKGSIPDRFSAQQFSDYHSELNMSSLELGDSALYFCASSSGEGLQETQYFGPGTRLLVL.

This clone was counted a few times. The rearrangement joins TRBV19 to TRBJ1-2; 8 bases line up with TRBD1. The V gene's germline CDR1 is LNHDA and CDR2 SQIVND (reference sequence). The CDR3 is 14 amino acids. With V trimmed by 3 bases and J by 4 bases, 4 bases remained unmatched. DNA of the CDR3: TGTGCCAGTAGTATCCGACAGGGGAGCTATGGCTACACCTTC. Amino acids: CASSIRQGSYGYTF.